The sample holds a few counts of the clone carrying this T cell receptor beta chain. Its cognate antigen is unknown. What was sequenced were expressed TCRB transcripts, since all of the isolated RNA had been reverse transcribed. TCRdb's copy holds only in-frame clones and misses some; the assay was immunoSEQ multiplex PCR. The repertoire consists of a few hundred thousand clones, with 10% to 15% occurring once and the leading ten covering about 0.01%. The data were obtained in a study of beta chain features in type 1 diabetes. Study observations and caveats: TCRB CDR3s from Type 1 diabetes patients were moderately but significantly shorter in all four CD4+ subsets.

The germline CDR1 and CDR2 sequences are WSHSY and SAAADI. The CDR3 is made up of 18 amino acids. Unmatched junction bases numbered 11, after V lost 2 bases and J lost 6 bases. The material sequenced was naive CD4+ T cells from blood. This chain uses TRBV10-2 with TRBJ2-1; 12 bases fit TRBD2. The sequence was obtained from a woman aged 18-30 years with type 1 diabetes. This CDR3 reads CASSETSSGGDFSNEQFF. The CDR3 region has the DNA TGCGCCAGCAGTGAGACCTCTAGCGGGGGGGATTTTTCCAATGAGCAGTTCTTC.